These 18 T cell receptor beta chains were sequenced from one sample in a study of tumor-infiltrating lymphocytes in primary liver carcinoma. TCR beta cDNA was prepared out of roughly 500 ng total RNA by means of a constant-region primer. Slightly modified ARM-PCR, run as three nested multiplex PCR rounds, produced the TCR beta libraries. A C-beta reverse primer and TRBV1-TRBV30 forward primers served in each of the first two PCR rounds, at ten to eleven cycles apiece. TCRdb reprocessed the multiplex PCR reads via MiXCR and lists one record per CDR3 protein. The table records about 44,000 distinct CDR3 sequences, about 70% of them present only once. Unsorted bulk tissue of about 17-32 mg yielded co-extracted RNA and DNA. The sample taken for sequencing was liver tumor tissue from sampling region 3. Subset specified: tumor region T3, left-lateral pole. Every receptor here comes from a man aged 40-50 years with primary liver carcinoma and hepatitis B virus infection.

On this clonotype: This CDR3 is missing its conserved last phenylalanine or tryptophan, likely due to a read error. Because the CDR3's place on the DNA is in doubt, the DNA is left out and the CDR3 is given as listed by TCRdb. The chain uses TRBV4-2 and TRBJ1-1. CDR1 LGHNA and CDR2 YNFKEQ come from the germline V gene. The CDR3 is 14 residues long, ends included. The CDR3 here is CASSQDQRNTEAFL.

The chain has TRBV4-1 and TRBJ2-2, with a possible D match to TRBD2 (6 bases). Trimming took 4 bases from V and 9 from J, leaving 21 bases between them. This CDR3 is built from 16 residues. CDR1 MGHRA and CDR2 YSYEKL come from the germline V gene. The CDR3 region is CASSRDTSGLSRELFF. The CDR3 coding sequence is TGCGCCAGCAGCCGAGATACTTCGGGACTTTCCAGGGAGCTGTTTTTT.

As concerns this clonotype: A much larger clone lies one base from this, so it may be a read error. This chain joins TRBV5-1 and TRBJ2-7; 13 bases fit TRBD2. Germline V gene sequence: CDR1 SGHRS, CDR2 YFSETQ. V gave up 4 bases and J gave up 4 bases; unmatched junction bases: 2. The CDR3 sequence is 14 residues long. The CDR3 loop is CASSVLAGGYEQYF. The CDR3 nucleotides read TGCGCCAGCAGCGTACTAGCGGGAGGGTACGAGCAGTACTTC. Variable domain in full (rest from reference TRBV5-1 and TRBJ2-7): KAGVTQTPRYLIKTRGQQVTLSCSPISGHRSVSWYQQTPGQGLQFLFEYFSETQRNKGNFPGRFSGRQFSNSRSEMNVSTLELGDSALYLCASSVLAGGYEQYFGPGTRLTVT.

This clonotype was recorded at least ten times. The CDR3 region is CASSLFLAGDGSYNEQFF. Written as DNA, the CDR3 is TGTGCCAGCAGCTTGTTTCTAGCGGGAGACGGTTCCTACAATGAGCAGTTCTTC. The chain uses TRBV4-2 and TRBJ2-1; TRBD2 matches at 10 bases. Trimming at V came to 5 bases and at J to 1 base, leaving 11 bases not matched to a gene. Germline CDR1 and CDR2: LGHNA and YNFKEQ. The CDR3 is made up of 18 amino acids.

Comments on this clonotype: Its ends do not fully match the called genes, so a read error is possible. V and J are TRBV6-6 and TRBJ1-1, with no clear D. Germline assignment: CDR1 MNHNY and CDR2 SVGAGI (reference sequence). The CDR3 has 13 amino acids. The CDR3 DNA sequence: TGTGCCAGCAGTTACGTGAGTTACACTGAAGCCTTCTTT. As protein: CASSYVSYTEAFF.

Comment on this clonotype: The CDR3 does not end in the conserved phenylalanine or tryptophan, so this is likely a read error. This chain uses TRBV6-1 with TRBJ2-2, with 10 bases that match TRBD1. The CDR3 has 14 amino acids. CDR1 and CDR2 (germline): MNHNS, SASEGT. CDR3 loop: CVSTRQGATGELFC. In DNA form, the CDR3 reads TGTGTCAGCACCCGACAGGGGGCAACGGGGGAGCTGTTTTGT.

This clonotype was found a few times. The chain recombines TRBV6-1 with TRBJ2-2; D remains ambiguous. The length of the CDR3 is 14 residues. Germline assignment: CDR1 MNHNS and CDR2 SASEGT. The V and J ends lost 3 bases and 10 bases respectively, with 15 bases between them. The DNA for the CDR3 is TGTGCCAGCAGTGATCTTAGCCTCACAGAGGAGCTGTTTTTT. Residues: CASSDLSLTEELFF.

With respect to this clonotype: A much larger clone lies one base from this, so it may be a read error. The chain recombines TRBV7-8 with TRBJ2-3; D is uncertain. The CDR3 is 15 residues long. The germline CDR1 and CDR2 sequences are SGHVS and FQNEAQ. V was trimmed by 2 bases and J by 2 bases, leaving 11 bases between them. This CDR3 reads CASSLRGVDTDTQYF. In DNA form, the CDR3 reads TGTGCCAGCAGCTTAAGAGGCGTTGACACAGATACGCAGTATTTT.

Comments on this clonotype: Its ends do not fully match the called genes, so a read error is possible. This chain uses TRBV11-2 with TRBJ2-7, with D possibly matching TRBD1 (5 bases). This CDR3 has 12 amino acids. The germline gives CDR1 SGHAT, CDR2 FQNNGV. CDR3 region: CASSLLWGEQHF. The DNA for the CDR3 is TGTGCCAGCAGCCTCCTTTGGGGCGAACAGCACTTC.

V and J are TRBV21-1 and TRBJ1-5; the listed D gene, TRBD1, was not tested against the DNA. TRBV21-1 is deemed a pseudogene. The CDR3 has 17 residues. The CDR3 DNA sequence: TGTGCCAGCAGCAGTTCTCTAGGGGGTTCGGCCAATCGGCCCCAGCATTTT. Translating it yields CASSSSLGGSANRPQHF.

The CDR3 coding sequence is TGTGCCAGCAGTGCCCCGGCCGAGCAGTACTTC. Amino acid sequence: CASSAPAEQYF. V gene TRBV28 combines with J gene TRBJ2-7; D gene uncertain. Germline-derived CDR1 and CDR2 are MDHEN and SYDVKM. V was clipped by 5 bases and J by 6 bases, with 8 bases between them. There are 11 residues in the CDR3.

Concerning this clonotype itself: The CDR3 carries no conserved terminal phenylalanine or tryptophan, so it likely arises from a read error. The J gene is TRBJ1-4, the V gene TRBV10-1, with D maybe TRBD1 (6 bases). Germline V gene sequence: CDR1 WNHNN, CDR2 SYGVQD (reference sequence). Trimming left V 0 bases short and J 8 bases short, with 13 bases between. There are 15 residues in the CDR3. For the CDR3, the DNA is TGCGCCAGCAGTGAGTCCCCAACAGGGCGAGAAAAACTGTTTTCT. Its protein product is CASSESPTGREKLFS.

This clonotype was counted a few times. One end of the junction varies from germline; a read error may be responsible. CDR3 coding DNA: TGTGCCGGCAGTTACACTAGCAACAATGAGCAGTTCTTC. It codes for CAGSYTSNNEQFF. This chain connects TRBV6-5 to TRBJ2-1, with D possibly matching TRBD2 (6 bases). The CDR3 has 13 residues. From germline, CDR1 is MNHEY and CDR2 SVGAGI.

Points on this clonotype: A much larger clonotype is one base distant, so this may be a read error. V is TRBV28 and J is TRBJ2-7; 9 nucleotides align to TRBD2. V lost 6 bases to trimming and J lost 4 bases; unmatched junction nucleotides: 7. The CDR3 is made up of 14 amino acids. Germline loops: CDR1 MDHEN, CDR2 SYDVKM. This chain's CDR3 is CASRKREDLYEQYF. In DNA form, the CDR3 reads TGTGCCAGCAGAAAGCGGGAGGACTTATACGAGCAGTACTTC.

A few counts support this clonotype. The chain combines TRBV27 with TRBJ1-2, with 8 bases matching TRBD1. V was pared by 6 bases and J by 6 bases, with 0 bases of the junction left unmatched. CDR1 and CDR2 from the germline V gene are MNHEY and SMNVEV (reference sequence). There are 11 residues in the CDR3. The CDR3 DNA follows: TGTGCCAGCAGGACAGGGGATGGCTACACCTTC. Amino acids: CASRTGDGYTF.

This clonotype is labeled as medium-sized. The rearrangement joins TRBV11-2 to TRBJ1-5, with D maybe TRBD1 (5 bases). The CDR3 loop spans 14 amino acids. V was pared by 5 bases and J by 6 bases, with 14 bases between. The germline V gene has CDR1 SGHAT and CDR2 FQNNGV. The chain's CDR3 is CASSDLDTGQPQHF. As DNA, the CDR3 is TGTGCCAGCAGCGACCTAGACACAGGTCAGCCCCAGCATTTT.

With respect to this clonotype: A much larger clone differs by one base, so this may be a read error. The chain joins TRBV5-6 to TRBJ2-5; 7 nucleotides align to TRBD1. J gave up 4 bases and V 4 bases, and 7 bases lay outside the gene matches. CDR1 is SGHDT, CDR2 YYEEEE, per germline. CDR3 size: 14 residues. CDR3 DNA sequence: TGTGCCAGCAGCAGACAGGGCGAGAGAGAGACCCAGTACTTC. This encodes CASSRQGERETQYF.

About this clonotype: One junction end does not reproduce the germline sequence, and a read error may be involved. The chain joins TRBV11-2 to TRBJ2-3, with D perhaps TRBD2 (6 bases). CDR1 and CDR2 (germline): SGHAT, FQNNGV. The CDR3 is 16 residues long. The CDR3 reads CANSPPISGSKDTQYF. The CDR3 DNA is TGTGCCAACAGCCCCCCGATTAGCGGCAGCAAAGATACGCAGTATTTT. The full variable domain, its missing parts supplied by reference TRBV11-2 and TRBJ2-3, is EAGVAQSPRYKIIEKRQSVAFWCNPISGHATLYWYQQILGQGPKLLIQFQNNGVVDDSQLPKDRFSAERLKGVDSTLKIQPAKLEDSAVYLCANSPPISGSKDTQYFGPGTRLTVL.